This TCR beta chain was documented in a study of T cells in Graves' hyperthyroidism and ophthalmopathy. This clonotype was observed a few times. Diagnosis of hyperthyroidism was new in patients aged 18 to 65, and its duration was under 2 months. Uncontrolled infection, other autoimmune disease, pregnancy or lactation led to exclusion. In making diagnoses, clinical symptoms, serum thyroxine and TRAb, thyroid ultrasound and orbital computed tomography were all used. V lost 2 bases and J lost 2, with 14 bases in between. Germline CDR1 SGHDT, CDR2 YYEEEE. This CDR3 contains 16 residues. TCR beta CDR3 regions were amplified from RNA. A first-round RT-PCR of the TCR CDR3 used the HTBI primer set. TCRdb used MiXCR to reprocess the multiplex PCR reads, holding one entry per CDR3 protein. The table includes hundreds of thousands of distinct CDR3 sequences, about 19% detected once.

This sequence joins TRBV5-6 and TRBJ2-1, with no clear D. Input material: blood. This TCR came from a woman between 50 and 59 years old with Graves' hyperthyroidism that later progressed to Graves' ophthalmopathy. In DNA, the CDR3 is TGTGCCAGCAGCTTTTCAGATAGCCCACCCTACAATGAGCAGTTCTTC. It translates to CASSFSDSPPYNEQFF.